A single sample is the source of the 28 T cell receptor beta chains below, sequenced in a study of cytomegalovirus exposure and HLA in healthy donors. Primers for the PCR totalled 60 Vbeta and 13 Jbeta. Only in-frame clones appear in the TCRdb table, and some are missing; sequencing was by immunoSEQ multiplex PCR. This sample has 150,000 or so clones, with about three quarters found just once. Sequencing was performed on PBMCs. The receptors come from a man aged 40-49 years in good health and CMV-seropositive.

In DNA, the CDR3 is TGTGCCATCAGTGGGGAGGGGGTCCATGGCTACACCTTC. This sequence encodes CAISGEGVHGYTF. V gene TRBV10-3 combines with J gene TRBJ1-2; D may be TRBD1 (6 bases). This CDR3 has 13 residues. The V end was cut by 4 bases, the J end by 6 bases, with 12 bases between. Germline assignment: CDR1 ENHRY and CDR2 SYGVKD.

The chain couples TRBV10-2 to TRBJ2-5, with D perhaps TRBD1 (6 bases). The J call may be faulty, since TRBJ2-7 better matches the DNA end. Germline V CDR1 and CDR2: WSHSY, SAAADI. The CDR3 is made up of 13 amino acids. The CDR3 DNA follows: TGCGCCAGCAGTGGAAACAGGGTCGGCGAGCAGTACTTC. This translates into CASSGNRVGEQYF.

The chain has TRBV2 and TRBJ1-1; 7 bases are shared with TRBD1. The V segment lost 5 bases and the J segment 4 bases; nucleotides outside the gene matches: 4. The germline V gene encodes CDR1 SNHLY and CDR2 FYNNEI. The CDR3 loop spans 13 amino acids. The CDR3 DNA reads TGTGCCAGCAGTTTGGGACAGTCCACTGAAGCTTTCTTT. Protein sequence: CASSLGQSTEAFF.

This sequence joins TRBV28 and TRBJ2-1, with D perhaps TRBD1 (6 bases). The germline gives CDR1 MDHEN, CDR2 SYDVKM. This CDR3 is built from 13 residues. With 4 bases removed from V and 4 bases from J, the gap between germline ends came to 8 bases. CDR3 in DNA: TGTGCCAGCAGTTGGACAGCATACAATGAGCAGTTCTTC. It is translated as CASSWTAYNEQFF.

On this clone: At one boundary the junction diverges from the germline segment, which might be a read error. The chain employs TRBV7-9 and TRBJ2-1; 9 nucleotides match TRBD1. The CDR3 consists of 15 residues. Germline CDR1 SEHNR, CDR2 FQNEAQ (reference sequence). This chain's CDR3 is CSSSLYRDRVNEQFF. DNA for the CDR3: TGTTCCAGCAGCCTCTACCGGGACAGGGTCAATGAGCAGTTCTTC.

The chain is built from TRBV2 and TRBJ1-5, with D maybe TRBD1 (5 bases). The CDR3 runs 16 residues. Germline loops: CDR1 SNHLY, CDR2 FYNNEI. The germline V and J ends were trimmed by 2 bases and 2 bases, with 13 bases remaining between them. In nucleotides, the CDR3 is TGTGCCAGCAGTGAATTGTCCAGGGCTCGCAATCAGCCCCAGCATTTT. Residues: CASSELSRARNQPQHF.

As to this clone: The junction does not match germline at one end; this may be a read error. The gene calls are TRBV7-2 and TRBJ2-7; TRBD2 matches 7 bases. CDR1 is SGHTA and CDR2 is FQGNSA in the germline V gene. The CDR3 is made up of 14 amino acids. The CDR3 bases are TGTGCCAGCAGCTTAGCGTTCGGGGGAGGGCCAAAAGACTTC. It codes for CASSLAFGGGPKDF.

The rearrangement joins TRBV5-1 to TRBJ1-5, with 8 bases aligning to TRBD1. The CDR3 extends over 15 amino acids. With 4 bases clipped from V and 3 bases from J, the junction kept 6 bases outside the gene matches. CDR1 is SGHRS, CDR2 YFSETQ, per germline. CDR3 region: CASSATGDNNQPQHF. Here the CDR3 DNA reads TGCGCCAGCAGCGCGACAGGGGATAACAATCAGCCCCAGCATTTT.

V usage is TRBV30 and J usage is TRBJ2-5, with 9 bases identical to TRBD1. The J call may be in error: the DNA end matches TRBJ2-7 better. CDR3 size: 12 residues. Germline V CDR1 and CDR2: GTSNPN, SVGIG (reference sequence). The CDR3 is CAWGTGRNEQYF. The CDR3 coding sequence is TGTGCCTGGGGGACAGGGAGGAACGAGCAGTACTTC.

Only a few counts were recorded for this clone. The V call is TRBV4-1, the J call TRBJ2-7; a weak D match, TRBD1 (5 bases). CDR3 size: 18 residues. V was clipped by 0 bases and J by 4 bases, with 22 bases between them. Germline V CDR1 and CDR2: MGHRA, YSYEKL. The CDR3 spells CASSQEPGFMPLFYEQYF. CDR3 sequence (DNA): TGCGCCAGCAGCCAAGAGCCAGGGTTTATGCCCCTTTTTTACGAGCAGTACTTC.

The chain is built from TRBV7-2 and TRBJ2-5; TRBD2 aligns across 13 bases. V lost 4 bases to trimming and J lost 1 base; unmatched junction nucleotides: 9. The CDR3 contains 18 residues. Germline V CDR1 and CDR2: SGHTA, FQGNSA. This CDR3 is CASSSLPGLAGVQETQYF. CDR3 bases: TGTGCCAGCAGCTCACTACCCGGACTAGCGGGAGTCCAAGAGACCCAGTACTTC.

The gene calls are TRBV27 and TRBJ2-5, with 8 bases matching TRBD1. The CDR3 has 17 amino acids. V shed 0 bases, J shed 5 bases, and the junction held 11 bases outside the gene matches. Looked up from germline, CDR1 is MNHEY and CDR2 is SMNVEV (reference sequence). CDR3 region: CASSLSRGGSGGETQYF. As DNA, the CDR3 is TGTGCCAGCAGTTTATCTCGAGGAGGGTCAGGGGGCGAGACCCAGTACTTC.

This chain connects TRBV5-1 to TRBJ1-1; the match to TRBD1 covers 10 bases. Germline values: CDR1 SGHRS, CDR2 YFSETQ. This CDR3 has 14 residues. The J segment lost 1 base and the V segment lost 3 bases, leaving 0 bases of the junction unmatched. CDR3 sequence reads: CASSWTGGNTEAFF. CDR3 bases: TGCGCCAGCAGCTGGACAGGGGGGAACACTGAAGCTTTCTTT.

The rearrangement joins TRBV30 to TRBJ1-5; tentatively, D is TRBD1 (6 bases). V lost 2 bases to trimming and J lost 4 bases, with 15 bases between them. This CDR3 spans 15 amino acids. In germline, CDR1 is GTSNPN, CDR2 SVGIG (reference sequence). The CDR3 sequence is CAWSPPGTINQPQHF. The CDR3 DNA is TGTGCCTGGAGTCCCCCCGGGACAATAAATCAGCCCCAGCATTTT.

The gene calls are TRBV28 and TRBJ2-2; TRBD2 matches 8 bases. This CDR3 is built from 12 residues. Germline CDR1 and CDR2: MDHEN and SYDVKM. V shed 10 bases, J shed 7 bases, and the junction held 5 bases outside the gene matches. CDR3 in DNA: TGTGCCACCCGCGGGGGGCTCGGGGAGCTGTTTTTT. Translated, it gives CATRGGLGELFF.

The V call is TRBV5-8, the J call TRBJ1-1; possibly TRBD1 for D (5 bases). CDR3 length: 15 amino acids. Deletions cut 0 bases from V and 0 bases from J, with 9 bases between. Germline values: CDR1 SGHTS, CDR2 YDEGEE. The CDR3 nucleotides are TGTGCCAGCAGCTTGGCCTCAGGGATGAACACTGAAGCTTTCTTT. Translating gives CASSLASGMNTEAFF.

V usage is TRBV9 and J usage is TRBJ1-2, with TRBD1 matching 10 bases. V lost 7 bases, J lost 7 bases, and 16 bases stayed unmatched. The CDR3 contains 16 residues. Germline values: CDR1 SGDLS, CDR2 YYNGEE. CDR3 DNA sequence: TGTGCCAGCTCATTGAGAGGGGACAGGGGATTAGTTGGCTACACCTTC. This translates into CASSLRGDRGLVGYTF.

The chain is built from TRBV28 and TRBJ2-2; 9 nucleotides match TRBD2. The germline CDR1 and CDR2 sequences are MDHEN and SYDVKM. The CDR3 has 15 amino acids. Trimming cost V 7 bases and J 0 bases; bases outside gene matches: 3. The CDR3 loop reads CASNVAGANTGELFF. The CDR3, as DNA: TGTGCCAGCAACGTAGCGGGAGCGAACACCGGGGAGCTGTTTTTT.

The rearrangement links TRBV19 to TRBJ2-3; TRBD2 aligns across 13 bases. Germline CDR1 is LNHDA and CDR2 is SQIVND (reference sequence). V dropped 6 bases and J dropped 3; count of bases not matched to a gene: 0. The CDR3 contains 14 residues. The CDR3 nucleotides are TGTGCCAGTAGGGGACTAGCGGGAACAGATACGCAGTATTTT. Residues: CASRGLAGTDTQYF.

The gene calls are TRBV28 and TRBJ1-4, with a weak D call TRBD1 (6 bases). Germline V gene data show CDR1 as MDHEN and CDR2 as SYDVKM. The CDR3 is made up of 13 amino acids. V was cut by 6 bases and J by 5 bases, with 10 bases left in between. CDR3 sequence: CASRDDRNEKLFF. The DNA for the CDR3 is TGTGCCAGCAGGGACGACAGGAATGAAAAACTGTTTTTT.

The V and J genes are TRBV20-1 and TRBJ2-1; the D gene is possibly TRBD2 (5 bases). Per germline, CDR1 DFQATT and CDR2 SNEGSKA (reference sequence). The CDR3 spans 10 residues. Trimming removed 7 bases at V and 5 bases at J, with 6 bases between. Here the CDR3 reads CSVANNEQFF. The CDR3 DNA sequence: TGCAGTGTAGCGAACAATGAGCAGTTCTTC.

Notes on this clone: At one of its ends the junction is not consistent with the germline gene, which may arise from a read error. The chain uses TRBV11-3 and TRBJ2-5; 9 bases match TRBD1. CDR1 is SGHNT and CDR2 is YENEEA in the germline V gene. CDR3 length: 13 residues. CDR3 sequence reads: CASSLGQGEIVHF. Written as DNA, the CDR3 is TGTGCCAGCAGCTTGGGACAGGGAGAAATCGTGCACTTC.

This chain uses TRBV11-2 with TRBJ2-5; possible D gene TRBD2, 6 bases. The V end lost 4 bases, the J end lost 1 base, and 7 bases lay between the germline ends. Germline V lookup: CDR1 SGHAT, CDR2 FQNNGV. The CDR3 loop spans 13 amino acids. The CDR3 here is CASSSGSQETQYF. In DNA form, the CDR3 reads TGTGCCAGCAGCTCCGGGAGCCAAGAGACCCAGTACTTC. The full variable domain, with the rest looked up from reference TRBV11-2 and TRBJ2-5, is EAGVAQSPRYKIIEKRQSVAFWCNPISGHATLYWYQQILGQGPKLLIQFQNNGVVDDSQLPKDRFSAERLKGVDSTLKIQPAKLEDSAVYLCASSSGSQETQYFGPGTRLLVL.

V usage is TRBV7-8 and J usage is TRBJ2-1, with 11 bases identical to TRBD2. V lost 0 bases, J lost 13 bases, and 14 bases stayed unmatched. Per the germline V gene, CDR1 is SGHVS and CDR2 is FQNEAQ. The CDR3 covers 17 residues. CDR3 coding DNA: TGTGCCAGCAGCTTAGCTGGTCTAGCGGGAGGCCCGAGAGGCCAGTTCTTC. Protein: CASSLAGLAGGPRGQFF.

This clone came up once. Here the CDR3 reads CATSRDGTTGTETQYF. CDR3 DNA: TGTGCCACCAGCAGAGATGGCACTACCGGAACAGAGACCCAGTACTTC. V and J are TRBV15 and TRBJ2-5, with D uncertain. CDR3 length: 16 amino acids. Trimming took off 0 bases at V and 4 bases at J, with 15 bases between the two ends. Germline V CDR1 and CDR2: LNHNV, YYDKDF (reference sequence).

The V gene is TRBV5-1, the J gene TRBJ1-2; 10 nucleotides agree with TRBD1. V was pared by 0 bases and J by 4 bases, with 9 bases of the junction left unmatched. The CDR3 extends over 17 amino acids. Germline-derived CDR1 and CDR2 are SGHRS and YFSETQ. The CDR3 DNA sequence: TGCGCCAGCAGCTTGGGACAGGGGGCCCCCGCTCGCTATGGCTACACCTTC. It encodes CASSLGQGAPARYGYTF.

This clone was detected only a few times. This chain joins TRBV7-8 and TRBJ2-1; TRBD2 matches 11 bases. The junction had 10 bases not matched to a gene; V was cut back by 5 bases and J by 1 base. The CDR3 is 18 amino acids. Germline-derived CDR1 and CDR2 are SGHVS and FQNEAQ. The CDR3 protein is CASSLGLAGSVSYNEQFF. The CDR3 DNA reads as TGTGCCAGCAGCCTAGGACTAGCGGGTAGTGTATCCTACAATGAGCAGTTCTTC.

The rearrangement uses TRBV5-5 and TRBJ2-7; a possible D gene is TRBD1 (6 bases). V dropped 0 bases and J dropped 3 bases, with 16 bases sitting between them. The CDR3 is 16 amino acids. Per the germline V gene, CDR1 is SGHKS and CDR2 is YYEKEE (reference sequence). CDR3 sequence (DNA): TGTGCCAGCAGCTTGGCCGGCACAGGGAGTTACTACGAGCAGTACTTC. Protein product: CASSLAGTGSYYEQYF.